This T cell receptor (beta chain) was identified during a study of blood T cell repertoires in COVID-19. Background on the study: COVID-19 samples, acute and convalescent, were from the United States, Italy and Spain. T cells, B-cell-depleted T cells, or PBMCs provided the cDNA or gDNA that served as material.

Here immunoSEQ multiplex PCR was the method, and the copy in TCRdb shows in-frame clones only, minus some. Of about 200,000 clones in the sample, around three quarters were seen once. Trimming stripped 1 base from V and 8 bases from J, with 15 bases between. The CDR3 is made up of 15 amino acids. CDR1 is SGDLS, CDR2 YYNGEE, per germline. The receptor was derived from a woman aged 70 to 79 with acute or convalescent COVID-19. The chain combines TRBV9 with TRBJ2-2, with D possibly TRBD1 on 6 matching bases. Sequences were obtained from peripheral blood. CDR3 nucleotides: TGTGCCAGCAGCGTATCCCCCCCAGGGGCTGGGGAGCTGTTTTTT. Residues: CASSVSPPGAGELFF.